This is a list of T cell receptor beta chains from one sample in a study of blood T cell repertoires in COVID-19. TCRdb's copy holds only in-frame clones and misses some; the assay was immunoSEQ multiplex PCR. This table holds more than 250,000 clones, roughly 88% found once. Specimen: PBMCs or T cells enriched from blood (not recorded which). The source of these receptors is a man aged 25 to 45 who had recovered from COVID-19. The CDR3 runs from the conserved cysteine through the conserved F or W. The D gene is left open where the match is weak. Expanded clones get a size class; other rows say once, few or many, or leave the size out.

-,-,TRBJ1-2,TRBV6-6,14,TGTGCCAGCAGTTACTCGCTGGGGGCGCTTGGCTACACCTTC,CASSYSLGALGYTF
TRBD1,-,TRBJ2-3,TRBV6-1,16,TGTGCCAGCAGTGAATGGACAGGGGGCAATGAAGATACGCAGTATTTT,CASSEWTGGNEDTQYF
-,-,TRBJ2-3,TRBV11-2,14,TGTGCCAGCAGCTTAGTAACTACCACAGATACGCAGTATTTT,CASSLVTTTDTQYF
TRBD1,-,TRBJ1-2,TRBV12-3/TRBV12-4,13,TGTGCCAGCAGCCGGACAGGCCTCTATGGCTACACCTTC,CASSRTGLYGYTF
TRBD2,-,TRBJ2-1,TRBV27,17,TGTGCCAGCAGTCCCATCGCTAGCGGGGGGGCCAAGTATGAGCAGTTCTTC,CASSPIASGGAKYEQFF
TRBD1,few,TRBJ2-2,TRBV2,15,TGTGCCAGCAGCTCGGACAGGGCTAACACCGGGGAGCTGTTTTTT,CASSSDRANTGELFF
TRBD2,few,TRBJ2-7,TRBV5-4,15,TGTGCCAGCAGCTTGGCGCTAGCGGGGGGTCACGAGCAGTACTTC,CASSLALAGGHEQYF
-,-,TRBJ1-4,TRBV3-1/TRBV3-2,18,TGTGCCAGCAGCCAATCGGTTCGGGTTTACTCTGATCGTGAAAAACTGTTTTTT,CASSQSVRVYSDREKLFF
-,few,TRBJ1-2,TRBV7-8,11,TGTGCCAGCAGCCTTGGACAAGAGTACACCTTC,CASSLGQEYTF
TRBD1,-,TRBJ2-1,TRBV5-1,13,TGCGCCAGCAGTCGCGACAGGGAGTATGAGCAGTTCTTC,CASSRDREYEQFF
-,-,TRBJ1-1,TRBV2,14,TGTGCCAGCAGTGACCGGACAGCCTCCACTGAAGCTTTCTTT,CASSDRTASTEAFF
-,-,TRBJ1-3,TRBV7-9,12,TGTGCCAGCAGCTTACGTAGAAACACCATATATTTT,CASSLRRNTIYF
-,once,TRBJ1-5,TRBV27,16,TGTGCCAGCAGTCCCTCCGGAGGGGAAAGCAATCAGCCCCAGCATTTT,CASSPSGGESNQPQHF
-,-,TRBJ2-2,TRBV2,15,TGTGCCACCCGGCTGAGCTCAGGGGCCCCCGGGGAGCTGTTTTTT,CATRLSSGAPGELFF
-,-,TRBJ1-3,TRBV7-9,14,TGTGCCACCCGTCACGGGGGCTCTGGAAACACCATATATTTT,CATRHGGSGNTIYF
-,-,TRBJ2-5,TRBV5-6,13,TGTGCCAGCAGCTTTGCAGGGCAAGAGACCCAGTACTTC,CASSFAGQETQYF
-,-,TRBJ1-1,TRBV10-1,13,TGCGCCAGCAGTCTAGGGGTGAACACTGAAGCTTTCTTT,CASSLGVNTEAFF
-,-,TRBJ1-2,TRBV24-1,14,TGTGCCACCAGTGATTCGGGAGGGGTCTATGGCTACACCTTC,CATSDSGGVYGYTF
-,few,TRBJ2-5,TRBV24-1,16,TGTGCCACCAGTGACCAGACCGGGACAACTGAAGAGACCCAGTACTTC,CATSDQTGTTEETQYF
-,-,TRBJ1-2,TRBV27,13,-,CASSSGQGYGYTF
-,-,TRBJ1-4,TRBV4-3,14,TGCGCCAGCAGCCAAGATAGTCGGGGTGAAAAACTGTTTTTT,CASSQDSRGEKLFF
TRBD1,-,TRBJ2-7,TRBV5-6,14,TGTGCCAGCAGCGGGGGGACAGGTTCCTACGAGCAGTACTTC,CASSGGTGSYEQYF
TRBD1,few,TRBJ1-2,TRBV6-5,14,TGTGCCAGCATGGACAGGGGGACTAACTATGGCTACACCTTC,CASMDRGTNYGYTF
TRBD1,-,TRBJ1-6,TRBV9,15,TGTGCCAGCAGCACCCGTGGGACAGTTAATTCACCCCTCCACTTT,CASSTRGTVNSPLHF
TRBD2,-,TRBJ2-3,TRBV5-4,15,TGTGCCAGCAGCTTGCAGCGGGGGGGCGTCGATACGCAGTATTTT,CASSLQRGGVDTQYF
TRBD1,-,TRBJ1-6,TRBV6-5,15,TGTGCCAGCAGGGACAGGACCCCACTAAATTCACCCCTCCACTTT,CASRDRTPLNSPLHF
-,few,TRBJ1-2,TRBV3-1/TRBV3-2,17,TGTGCCAGCAGCCGAGACTCACAGGGTCGGGCCTCATTTGGCTACACCTTC,CASSRDSQGRASFGYTF
-,few,TRBJ2-7,TRBV4-2,15,TGTGCCAGCAGCCAGGGTCGGGTAGGAGTCTACGAGCAGTACTTC,CASSQGRVGVYEQYF
-,-,TRBJ1-6,TRBV27,16,TGTGCCAGCAATCTAGGTGGGTGGCCGAATAATTCACCCCTCCACTTT,CASNLGGWPNNSPLHF
-,-,TRBJ2-2,TRBV7-9,15,TGTGCCAGCAGCGGGCCGGGACAGAACACCGGGGAGCTGTTTTTT,CASSGPGQNTGELFF